This T cell receptor (beta chain) appears in the sequencing data of a study of T cells in Graves' hyperthyroidism and ophthalmopathy. The CDR3 is 15 amino acids. Trimming pared 8 bases from V and 4 bases from J, leaving 18 bases between. RNA transcripts were the template for amplifying TCR beta CDR3 regions. Carried out on the TCR CDR3, a first-round RT-PCR used the HTBI primer set. TCRdb processed the multiplex PCR reads anew with MiXCR; each CDR3 protein has one entry. Seen here are about 380,000 distinct CDR3 sequences, around 18% observed once, and the top ten hold about 38%. This clonotype was detected many times.

This chain links TRBV12-3 or TRBV12-4 with TRBJ1-5, with D maybe TRBD1 (5 bases). Sequencing was performed on blood. This TCR was sampled from a man younger than 35 with Graves' ophthalmopathy. This chain's CDR3 is CASGNSGLPNQPQHF. The CDR3 coding sequence is TGTGCCAGCGGCAACTCAGGGCTTCCAAATCAGCCCCAGCATTTT.